This T cell receptor beta chain was found in a study of blood T cell repertoires in COVID-19 (dated by TCRdb to about 2020). Some background on the complete study: ImmuneRACE Cohort 3 recovered participants were defined by two consecutive negative NP/OP PCR tests, healthcare professional clearance, or symptom resolution. Samples came from the ongoing ImmuneRACE study (first 160 participants) plus 1,254 subjects from 6 global collaborators. Where available, HLA class I and class II types were obtained from metadata supplied by the sample provider rather than from assay-based typing. Nearly every sample came with metadata listing a de-identified subject ID, COVID-19 status, age in years and sex. The material from the prospective study consisted of cDNA or gDNA derived from T cells, B-cell-depleted T cells, or PBMCs. Collaborator samples came from the United States, Italy and Spain and covered acute and convalescent phases of COVID-19. The repertoires were released in a freely available public database intended as a resource for research on the immune response to SARS-CoV-2. The dataset comprised deeply sampled blood TCRbeta repertoires from subjects exposed to, actively infected with, or recovered from COVID-19.

In the prospective study, participants were 18 to 89 years old, resided in 24 geographic areas of the United States, and were enrolled through a virtual design. In the prospective study, participants were assigned to cohorts based on the clinical history participants reported in a screening survey and a study questionnaire. In the prospective study, whole blood, serum and a nasopharyngeal or oropharyngeal swab were collected from each participant by mobile phlebotomists. Over an approximately 2-month period, participants in the prospective study had the option of providing additional blood draws and questionnaires. Blood samples from the prospective study were shipped frozen or at room temperature prior to DNA extraction. About this clone itself: Its binding antigen is unknown. Qualities for individual bases were not recorded, and no much larger clone is one base off.

At the junction V is shortened by 5 bases and J by 1 base, with 15 bases in between. Spanning cysteine to phenylalanine, the CDR3 consists of 15 amino acids. The sequence is cut down to CDR3 DNA, 45 bases in frame from base 1. From the germline V gene, CDR1 is SGHRS and CDR2 is YFSETQ. Overall study outcomes, separate from this receptor: The amount of clinical and demographic metadata varied by source and participant and was provided uncurated.

TCRbeta CDR3 regions were amplified from genomic DNA by means of the immunoSEQ Assay, a bias-controlled multiplex PCR. The authors' analysis ran thus. The number of nucleated cells in each sample was estimated by amplification of reference gene primers within the assay. To quantify the absolute abundance of each unique TCRbeta CDR3 rearrangement, sequence reads were collapsed and filtered. For each sample, productive Simpson clonality was calculated as the square root of Simpson's diversity index over productive rearrangements. The clones in this table, taken by TCRdb from immuneACCESS, are in-frame only. Not every clone is retained; where verified, under half of the shortfall comes from an unresolved V gene, and the cause of the rest is unknown. That table is the source of V, J and clone size, and D and trimming were worked out from the DNA. The sample records approximately 150,000 clones, around 80% of which are singletons. Around 20% of the sample comes from the top ten.

The sample taken for sequencing was PBMCs or T cells enriched from blood (not recorded which). The chain uses TRBV5-1 and TRBJ2-5; possibly the D gene is TRBD1, per 6 matching bases. The sequence was collected from a woman aged 70-85 years in a cohort exposed to, infected with or recovered from COVID-19 (not recorded which). The bases are TGCGCCAGCAGGGAGCAGGGGCTTACCCAAGAGACCCAGTACTTC. Translated, it reads CASREQGLTQETQYF. Supplemented by the reference TRBV5-1 and TRBJ2-5 proteins around the CDR3, the complete variable domain is KAGVTQTPRYLIKTRGQQVTLSCSPISGHRSVSWYQQTPGQGLQFLFEYFSETQRNKGNFPGRFSGRQFSNSRSEMNVSTLELGDSALYLCASREQGLTQETQYFGPGTRLLVL.